Below are 22 T cell receptor beta chains sequenced from a single sample in a study of OX40 agonist ivuxolimab in advanced cancers. Profiling relied on immunoSEQ multiplex PCR, and the TCRdb table lists in-frame clones only, not all of them. The data hold under 25,000 clones, with approximately 85% observed a single time. Sequenced material: CD4+ or CD8+ T cells sorted from blood, taken in a trial of the OX40 agonist ivuxolimab. The receptors were sampled from an adult with an advanced solid tumor such as melanoma, head and neck, liver or kidney cancer.

V and J are TRBV10-3 and TRBJ1-5, with unresolved D. Trimming removed 2 bases at V and 4 bases at J, with 6 bases between. Germline V gives CDR1 ENHRY, CDR2 SYGVKD. This CDR3 has 13 residues. CDR3 region: CAISEDTNQPQHF. The CDR3 region has the DNA TGTGCCATCAGTGAGGATACTAATCAGCCCCAGCATTTT.

The CDR3 is CASSMGQGDQPQHF. CDR3 in DNA: TGTGCCAGCAGTATGGGACAGGGGGATCAGCCCCAGCATTTT. The chain has TRBV6-5 and TRBJ1-5, with TRBD1 matching 11 bases. Germline V CDR1 and CDR2: MNHEY, SVGAGI. With V trimmed by 5 bases and J by 5 bases, 2 bases remained unmatched. The CDR3 runs to 14 residues.

V and J are TRBV7-8 and TRBJ1-2; TRBD1 aligns across 9 bases. Germline values: CDR1 SGHVS, CDR2 FQNEAQ. After removal of 1 base from V and 2 bases from J, the junction contained 2 bases not matched to a gene. The CDR3 has 15 residues. In DNA form, the CDR3 reads TGTGCCAGCAGCTTAGGAACAGGGGGCAACTATGGCTACACCTTC. Translating gives CASSLGTGGNYGYTF.

CDR3 coding DNA: TGTGCCAGCAGCTTAGTAGGGACAGGGGGCACAGATACGCAGTATTTT. Encoded protein: CASSLVGTGGTDTQYF. J is TRBJ2-3 and V is TRBV7-9; TRBD1 agrees at 10 bases. This CDR3 comprises 16 residues. V was clipped by 1 base and J by 1 base; unmatched bases: 2. Germline-derived CDR1 and CDR2 are SEHNR and FQNEAQ (reference sequence).

This clone was recorded only once. This chain links TRBV19 with TRBJ1-1; D is unresolved. Trimming removed 3 bases from V and 1 base from J, with 9 bases in between. CDR1 LNHDA and CDR2 SQIVND come from the germline V gene (reference sequence). This CDR3 comprises 14 residues. In DNA, the CDR3 is TGTGCCAGTAGTATCGGGTATTCGAACACTGAAGCTTTCTTT. Its translation: CASSIGYSNTEAFF.

About this clone itself: At one end the junction does not follow the germline gene, possibly because of a read error. This sample also contains other DNA sequences that code for the same CDR3. V is TRBV29-1 and J is TRBJ1-1; 7 nucleotides agree with TRBD1. The germline gives CDR1 SQVTM, CDR2 ANQGSEA. CDR3 length: 12 amino acids. CDR3: CGCGPGGTEAFF. CDR3 bases: TGTGGTTGCGGGCCAGGGGGCACTGAAGCTTTCTTT.

This clone was counted a few times. The CDR3 reads CASSFTVTEAFF. CDR3 nucleotides: TGTGCCAGCAGCTTCACAGTCACTGAAGCTTTCTTT. The V gene is TRBV13, the J gene TRBJ1-1; D gene uncertain. Trimming took 3 bases from V and 4 from J, leaving 6 bases between them. The CDR3 is made up of 12 amino acids. Germline assignment: CDR1 PRHDT and CDR2 FYEKMQ (reference sequence).

The chain has TRBV6-4 and TRBJ2-3, with 8 bases lining up with TRBD1. V was pared by 6 bases and J by 4 bases, with 9 bases of the junction left unmatched. This CDR3 is 15 amino acids long. From germline, CDR1 is MRHNA and CDR2 SNTAGT. CDR3 in amino acids: CASSVQGGSADTQYF. Here the CDR3 DNA reads TGTGCCAGCAGCGTACAGGGGGGAAGCGCAGATACGCAGTATTTT.

The genes are TRBV7-8 and TRBJ2-7; D is unclear. This CDR3 is 14 amino acids long. V shed 1 base and J shed 2 bases, with 9 bases lying between them. Germline V gene sequence: CDR1 SGHVS, CDR2 FQNEAQ. The CDR3 loop is CASSLELTPYEQYF. The CDR3 DNA reads TGTGCCAGCAGCTTAGAGCTGACCCCCTACGAGCAGTACTTC.

The chain recombines TRBV7-9 with TRBJ2-3; the match to TRBD1 covers 7 bases. There are 18 residues in the CDR3. Germline CDR1 SEHNR, CDR2 FQNEAQ (reference sequence). Unmatched junction bases numbered 16, after V lost 7 bases and J lost 0 bases. The CDR3 DNA is TGTGCCAGCACTCCACCGACAGGGACCCACTCTAGCACAGATACGCAGTATTTT. This gives the protein CASTPPTGTHSSTDTQYF. The full variable domain, in which reference TRBV7-9 and TRBJ2-3 provide the parts outside the CDR3, is DTGVSQNPRHKITKRGQNVTFRCDPISEHNRLYWYRQTLGQGPEFLTYFQNEAQLEKSRLLSDRFSAERPKGSFSTLEIQRTEQGDSAMYLCASTPPTGTHSSTDTQYFGPGTRLTVL.

This chain uses TRBV7-6 with TRBJ2-2; D remains ambiguous. V lost 2 bases and J lost 3, with 7 bases in between. The CDR3 has 14 residues. Germline assignment: CDR1 SGHVS and CDR2 FNYEAQ. For the CDR3, the DNA is TGTGCCAGCAGCTTAAACGGTGACACCGGGGAGCTGTTTTTT. This sequence encodes CASSLNGDTGELFF.

This clone was seen only a few times. The J gene is TRBJ2-6, the V gene TRBV25-1, with D perhaps matching TRBD1 (5 bases). Trimming took 6 bases from V and 2 from J, leaving 5 bases between them. Germline V CDR1 and CDR2: MGHDK, SYGVNS. The CDR3 contains 13 residues. The DNA of the CDR3 is TGTGCCAGCAGGGACACTGGGGCCAACGTCCTGACTTTC. Translation: CASRDTGANVLTF.

This clone came up a few times. The chain recombines TRBV29-1 with TRBJ1-1, with no clear D. The length of the CDR3 is 14 residues. Trimming shortened V by 4 bases and J by 1 base, and 13 bases separated the two germline ends. In germline, CDR1 is SQVTM, CDR2 ANQGSEA. The CDR3 nucleotides read TGCAGCGTTGTCCACGGGGAGACGAACACTGAAGCTTTCTTT. It yields the protein CSVVHGETNTEAFF.

The chain employs TRBV25-1 and TRBJ2-7; D ambiguous. Trimming removed 6 bases from V and 0 bases from J, with 9 bases in between. Germline CDR1 is MGHDK and CDR2 is SYGVNS. CDR3 length: 13 amino acids. The DNA for the CDR3 is TGTGCCAGCAGGGATCCAAGCTCCTACGAGCAGTACTTC. Translated: CASRDPSSYEQYF.

The chain employs TRBV6-1 and TRBJ2-2; 8 nucleotides match TRBD1. Per germline, CDR1 MNHNS and CDR2 SASEGT. This CDR3 comprises 16 residues. After removal of 0 bases from V and 7 bases from J, the junction contained 7 bases not matched to a gene. In nucleotides, the CDR3 is TGTGCCAGCAGTGAAGCCCCAGGGGGCGCGTTCGGGGAGCTGTTTTTT. Translating it yields CASSEAPGGAFGELFF.

V is TRBV19 and J is TRBJ1-3; TRBD1 agrees at 8 bases. This CDR3 region has 16 residues. The junction had 7 bases not matched to a gene; V was cut back by 4 bases and J by 2 bases. CDR1 is LNHDA, CDR2 SQIVND, per germline (reference sequence). The CDR3 coding sequence is TGTGCCAGTAGTACATTGACAGGGGCCACTGGAAACACCATATATTTT. Translation gives CASSTLTGATGNTIYF.

The V call is TRBV7-6, the J call TRBJ1-5; possibly TRBD1 for D (5 bases). Germline lookup yields CDR1 SGHVS and CDR2 FNYEAQ. The CDR3 is 15 amino acids. The germline V and J ends were trimmed by 1 base and 7 bases, with 14 bases remaining between them. CDR3 DNA sequence: TGTGCCAGCAGCTTAGGAATAGGGGCAAGACAGCCCCAGCATTTT. Its protein product is CASSLGIGARQPQHF.

The CDR3 protein is CASSRQGETQYF. The CDR3 DNA follows: TGTGCCAGCAGCCGTCAAGGGGAGACCCAGTACTTC. This chain connects TRBV27 to TRBJ2-5; D gene unclear. The CDR3 is 12 amino acids. V lost 6 bases to trimming and J lost 5 bases, with 10 bases between them. Germline V gives CDR1 MNHEY, CDR2 SMNVEV (reference sequence).

Regarding this clone: The same CDR3 can be traced to other DNA sequences in this sample. The rearrangement joins TRBV7-9 to TRBJ1-1; no firm D call. Per germline, CDR1 SEHNR and CDR2 FQNEAQ (reference sequence). Trimming cost V 0 bases and J 6 bases, with 11 bases left between them. The CDR3 has 14 residues. The CDR3 sequence: CASSLATGRAEAFF. The CDR3 nucleotides read TGTGCCAGCAGCTTAGCGACCGGGCGGGCTGAAGCTTTCTTT.

The chain links TRBV7-9 to TRBJ2-5, with a tentative D call TRBD1 (5 bases). The V gene's germline CDR1 is SEHNR and CDR2 FQNEAQ (reference sequence). Trimming took 5 bases from V and 1 from J, leaving 11 bases between them. This CDR3 is built from 14 residues. The CDR3 region is CASSRDSAQETQYF. The CDR3 nucleotides read TGTGCCAGCAGCCGCGACAGCGCCCAAGAGACCCAGTACTTC.

This sequence joins TRBV11-3 and TRBJ2-1; TRBD1 aligns across 9 bases. V dropped 6 bases and J dropped 10; count of bases not matched to a gene: 13. The CDR3 runs to 15 residues. The germline V gene encodes CDR1 SGHNT and CDR2 YENEEA. DNA for the CDR3: TGTGCCAGCAGTTTTGCACAGGGGGCAGGGGGAGAGCAGTTCTTC. It codes for CASSFAQGAGGEQFF.

The chain joins TRBV6-5 to TRBJ2-7; 8 nucleotides match TRBD1. V shed 7 bases and J 11 bases; nucleotides not matched to a gene: 7. The CDR3 contains 11 residues. The germline V gene has CDR1 MNHEY and CDR2 SVGAGI. CDR3 amino acids: CASTDRGQEYF. The DNA for the CDR3 is TGTGCCAGCACCGACCGGGGACAGGAGTACTTC.